The T cell receptor beta chain under discussion was sequenced for a study of PD-L1 blockade in urothelial cancer. Time point defined: pretreatment peripheral blood. Clones were read by immunoSEQ multiplex PCR, and TCRdb kept only the in-frame ones, dropping some. The profile shows fewer than 60,000 clones, around 80% of them singletons. CDR3 size: 16 residues. After removal of 5 bases from V and 7 bases from J, the junction contained 15 bases not matched to a gene. Germline-derived CDR1 and CDR2 are SGHDT and YYEEEE. V usage is TRBV5-6 and J usage is TRBJ2-5; 9 nucleotides agree with TRBD1. The TCR was taken from a man in his sixties or seventies with urothelial cancer. The specimen was PBMCs, collected around atezolizumab (anti-PD-L1) treatment. Written as DNA, the CDR3 is TGTGCCAGCAGACTCTCCGGGACAGGGATCGGGGGGACCCAGTACTTC. This translates into CASRLSGTGIGGTQYF.